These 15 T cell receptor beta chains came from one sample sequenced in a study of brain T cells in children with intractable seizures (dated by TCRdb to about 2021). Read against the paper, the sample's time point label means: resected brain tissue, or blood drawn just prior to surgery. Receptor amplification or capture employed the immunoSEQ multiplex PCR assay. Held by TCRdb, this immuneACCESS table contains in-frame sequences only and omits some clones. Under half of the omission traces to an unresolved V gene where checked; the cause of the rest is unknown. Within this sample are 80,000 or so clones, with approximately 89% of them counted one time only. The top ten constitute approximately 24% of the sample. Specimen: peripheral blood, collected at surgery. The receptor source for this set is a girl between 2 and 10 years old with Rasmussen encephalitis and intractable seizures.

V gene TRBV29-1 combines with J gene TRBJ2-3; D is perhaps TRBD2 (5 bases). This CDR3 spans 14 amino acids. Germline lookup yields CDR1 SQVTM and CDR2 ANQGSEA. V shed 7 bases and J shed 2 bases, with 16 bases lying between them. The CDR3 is CSAVRLAYTDTQYF. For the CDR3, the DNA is TGCAGCGCCGTGCGCCTAGCATACACAGATACGCAGTATTTT.

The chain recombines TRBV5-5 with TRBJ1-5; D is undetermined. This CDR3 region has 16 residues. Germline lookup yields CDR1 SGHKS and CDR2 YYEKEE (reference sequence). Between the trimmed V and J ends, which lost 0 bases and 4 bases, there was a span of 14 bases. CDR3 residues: CASSLEWIGPNQPQHF. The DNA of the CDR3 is TGTGCCAGCAGCTTGGAATGGATCGGGCCAAATCAGCCCCAGCATTTT.

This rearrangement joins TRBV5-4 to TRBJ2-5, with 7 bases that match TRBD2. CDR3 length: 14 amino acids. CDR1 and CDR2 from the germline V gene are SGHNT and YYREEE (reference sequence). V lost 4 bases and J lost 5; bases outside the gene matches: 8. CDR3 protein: CASSQVGGGETQYF. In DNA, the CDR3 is TGTGCCAGCAGCCAAGTTGGGGGAGGGGAGACCCAGTACTTC.

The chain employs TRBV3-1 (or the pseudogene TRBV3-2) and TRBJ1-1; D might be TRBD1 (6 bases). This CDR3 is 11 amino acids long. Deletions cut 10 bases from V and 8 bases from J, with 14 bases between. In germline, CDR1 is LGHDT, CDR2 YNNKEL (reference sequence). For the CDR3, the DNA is TGTGCCATATCACAGGGCGCGGAAGCTTTCTTT. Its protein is CAISQGAEAFF.

DNA of the CDR3: TGTGCCAGCAGTCACGGACAGGGCTACGAGCAGTACTTC. Amino acid sequence: CASSHGQGYEQYF. The rearrangement links TRBV12-3 or TRBV12-4 to TRBJ2-7; 8 bases align to TRBD1. J gave up 3 bases and V 5 bases, and 3 bases lay outside the gene matches. The CDR3 runs to 13 residues.

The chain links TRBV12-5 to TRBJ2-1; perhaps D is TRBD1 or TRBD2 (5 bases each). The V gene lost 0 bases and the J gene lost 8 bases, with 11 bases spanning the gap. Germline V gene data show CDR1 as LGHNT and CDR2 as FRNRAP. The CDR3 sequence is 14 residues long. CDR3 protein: CASGLVGPRDEQFF. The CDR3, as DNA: TGTGCTAGTGGTTTGGTGGGACCACGCGATGAGCAGTTCTTC.

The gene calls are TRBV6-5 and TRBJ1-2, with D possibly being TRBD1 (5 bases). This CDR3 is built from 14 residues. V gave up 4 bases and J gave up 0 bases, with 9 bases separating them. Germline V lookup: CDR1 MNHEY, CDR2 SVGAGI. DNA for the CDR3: TGTGCCAGCAGTTCGGGGGGAGCTAACTATGGCTACACCTTC. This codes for CASSSGGANYGYTF.

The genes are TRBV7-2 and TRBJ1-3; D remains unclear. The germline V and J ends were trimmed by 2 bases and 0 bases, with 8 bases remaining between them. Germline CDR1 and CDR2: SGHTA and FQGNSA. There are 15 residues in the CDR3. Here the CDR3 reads CASSLIGVSGNTIYF. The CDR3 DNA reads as TGTGCCAGCAGCTTAATCGGGGTCTCTGGAAACACCATATATTTT.

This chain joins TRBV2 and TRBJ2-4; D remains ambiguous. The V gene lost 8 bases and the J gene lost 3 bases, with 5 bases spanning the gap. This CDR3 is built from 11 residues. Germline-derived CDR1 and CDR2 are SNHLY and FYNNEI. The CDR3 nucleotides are TGTGCCAGCTTGGACAAAAACATTCAGTACTTC. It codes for CASLDKNIQYF.

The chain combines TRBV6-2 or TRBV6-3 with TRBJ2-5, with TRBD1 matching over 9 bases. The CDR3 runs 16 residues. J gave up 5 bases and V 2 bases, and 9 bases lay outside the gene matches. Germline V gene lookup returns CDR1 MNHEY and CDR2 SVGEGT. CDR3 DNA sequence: TGTGCCAGCAGTTACCGGGACAGGGATAGGTGGGAGACCCAGTACTTC. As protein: CASSYRDRDRWETQYF.

The CDR3 reads CATSSNSVEAFF. CDR3 DNA sequence: TGTGCCACCAGCAGCAACAGCGTTGAAGCTTTCTTT. This chain links TRBV15 with TRBJ1-1; D remains ambiguous. The CDR3 has 12 amino acids. The germline gives CDR1 LNHNV, CDR2 YYDKDF (reference sequence). V lost 3 bases and J 7 bases, leaving 9 bases between the germline ends.

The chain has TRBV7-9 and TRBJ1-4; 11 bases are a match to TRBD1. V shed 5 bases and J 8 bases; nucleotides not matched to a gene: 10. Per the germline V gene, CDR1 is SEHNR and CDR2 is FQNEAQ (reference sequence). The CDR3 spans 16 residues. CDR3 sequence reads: CASSRMGQGVREKLFF. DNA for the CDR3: TGTGCCAGCAGCCGAATGGGACAGGGGGTAAGGGAAAAACTGTTTTTT.

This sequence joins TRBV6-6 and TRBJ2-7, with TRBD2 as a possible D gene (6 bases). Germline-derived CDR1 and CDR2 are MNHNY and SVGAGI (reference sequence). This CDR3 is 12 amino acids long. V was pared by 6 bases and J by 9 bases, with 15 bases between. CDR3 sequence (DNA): TGTGCCAGCAGCCCGGGACTGAACGTGCAGTACTTC. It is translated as CASSPGLNVQYF.

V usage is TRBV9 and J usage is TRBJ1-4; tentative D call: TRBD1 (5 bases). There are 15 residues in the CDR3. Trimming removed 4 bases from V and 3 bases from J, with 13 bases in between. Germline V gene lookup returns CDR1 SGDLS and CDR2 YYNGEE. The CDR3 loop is CASSPAGLANEKLFF. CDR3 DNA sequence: TGTGCCAGCAGCCCCGCAGGGCTTGCTAATGAAAAACTGTTTTTT.

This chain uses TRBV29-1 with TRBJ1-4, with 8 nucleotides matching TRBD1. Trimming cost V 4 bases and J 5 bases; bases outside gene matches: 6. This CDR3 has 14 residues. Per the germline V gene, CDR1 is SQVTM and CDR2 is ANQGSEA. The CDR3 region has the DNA TGCAGCGTTGTACCACAGGGGGGAAATGAAAAACTGTTTTTT. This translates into CSVVPQGGNEKLFF.